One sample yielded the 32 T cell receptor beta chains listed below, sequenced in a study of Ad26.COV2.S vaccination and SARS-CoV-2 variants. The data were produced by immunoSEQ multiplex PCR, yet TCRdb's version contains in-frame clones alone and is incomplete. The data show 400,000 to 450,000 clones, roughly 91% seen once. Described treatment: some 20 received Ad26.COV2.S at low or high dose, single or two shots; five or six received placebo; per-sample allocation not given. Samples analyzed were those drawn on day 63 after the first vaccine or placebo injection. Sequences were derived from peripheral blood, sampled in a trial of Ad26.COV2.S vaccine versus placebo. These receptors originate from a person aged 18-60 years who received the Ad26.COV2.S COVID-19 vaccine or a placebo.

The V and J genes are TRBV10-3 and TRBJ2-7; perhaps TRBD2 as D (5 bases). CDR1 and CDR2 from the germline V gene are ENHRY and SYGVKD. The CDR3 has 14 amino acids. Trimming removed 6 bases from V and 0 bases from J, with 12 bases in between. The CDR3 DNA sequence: TGTGCCATCAGCCCGGGGTTGTACTCCTACGAGCAGTACTTC. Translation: CAISPGLYSYEQYF.

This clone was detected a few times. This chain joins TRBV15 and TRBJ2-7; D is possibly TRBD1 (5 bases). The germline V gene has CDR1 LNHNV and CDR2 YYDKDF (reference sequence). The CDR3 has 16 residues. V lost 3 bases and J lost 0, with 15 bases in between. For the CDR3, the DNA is TGTGCCACCAGCAGGCCCCGTGGGGCCGGCTCCTACGAGCAGTACTTC. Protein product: CATSRPRGAGSYEQYF. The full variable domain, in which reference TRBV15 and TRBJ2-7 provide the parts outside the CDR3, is DAMVIQNPRYQVTQFGKPVTLSCSQTLNHNVMYWYQQKSSQAPKLLFHYYDKDFNNEADTPDNFQSRRPNTSFCFLDIRSPGLGDTAMYLCATSRPRGAGSYEQYFGPGTRLTVT.

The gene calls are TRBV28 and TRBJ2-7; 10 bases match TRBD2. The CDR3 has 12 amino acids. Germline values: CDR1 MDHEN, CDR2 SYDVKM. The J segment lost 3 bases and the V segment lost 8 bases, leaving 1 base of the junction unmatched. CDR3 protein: CASASGSYEQYF. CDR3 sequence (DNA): TGTGCCAGCGCTAGCGGGAGCTACGAGCAGTACTTC.

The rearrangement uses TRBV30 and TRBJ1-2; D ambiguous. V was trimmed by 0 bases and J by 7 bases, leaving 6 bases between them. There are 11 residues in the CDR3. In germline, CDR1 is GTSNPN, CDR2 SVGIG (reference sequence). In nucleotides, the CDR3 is TGTGCCTGGAGTGTGGGGATTGGCTACACCTTC. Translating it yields CAWSVGIGYTF.

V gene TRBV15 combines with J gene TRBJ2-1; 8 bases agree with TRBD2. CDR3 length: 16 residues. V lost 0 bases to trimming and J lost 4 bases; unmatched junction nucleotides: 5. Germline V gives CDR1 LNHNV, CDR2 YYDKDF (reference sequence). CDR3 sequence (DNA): TGTGCCACCAGCAGAGATCTGAAGCGGGGGTACAATGAGCAGTTCTTC. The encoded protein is CATSRDLKRGYNEQFF. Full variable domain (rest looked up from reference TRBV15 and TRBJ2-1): DAMVIQNPRYQVTQFGKPVTLSCSQTLNHNVMYWYQQKSSQAPKLLFHYYDKDFNNEADTPDNFQSRRPNTSFCFLDIRSPGLGDTAMYLCATSRDLKRGYNEQFFGPGTRLTVL.

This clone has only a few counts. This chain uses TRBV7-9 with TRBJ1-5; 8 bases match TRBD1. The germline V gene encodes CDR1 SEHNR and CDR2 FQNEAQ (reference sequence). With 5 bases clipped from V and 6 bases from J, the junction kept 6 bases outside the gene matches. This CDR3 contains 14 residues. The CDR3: CASSAQGALQPQHF. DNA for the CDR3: TGTGCCAGCAGCGCGCAGGGGGCTCTTCAGCCCCAGCATTTT.

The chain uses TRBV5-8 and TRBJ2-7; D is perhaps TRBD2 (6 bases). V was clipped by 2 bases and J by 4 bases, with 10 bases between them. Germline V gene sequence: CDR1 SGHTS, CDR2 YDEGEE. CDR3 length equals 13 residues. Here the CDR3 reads CASSFSGVYEQYF. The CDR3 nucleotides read TGTGCCAGCAGCTTTTCGGGGGTTTACGAGCAGTACTTC.

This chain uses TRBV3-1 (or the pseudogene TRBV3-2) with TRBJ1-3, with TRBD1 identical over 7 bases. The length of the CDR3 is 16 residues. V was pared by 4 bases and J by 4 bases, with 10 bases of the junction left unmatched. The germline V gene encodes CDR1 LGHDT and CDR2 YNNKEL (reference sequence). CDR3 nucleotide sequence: TGTGCCAGCAGCCCCCCCCGACAGGGATCGGGAAACACCATATATTTT. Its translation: CASSPPRQGSGNTIYF.

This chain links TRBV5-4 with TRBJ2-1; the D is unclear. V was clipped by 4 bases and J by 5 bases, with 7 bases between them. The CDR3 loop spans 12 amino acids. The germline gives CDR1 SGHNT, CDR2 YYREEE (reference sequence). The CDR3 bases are TGTGCCAGCAGCAACGCACACAATGAGCAGTTCTTC. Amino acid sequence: CASSNAHNEQFF.

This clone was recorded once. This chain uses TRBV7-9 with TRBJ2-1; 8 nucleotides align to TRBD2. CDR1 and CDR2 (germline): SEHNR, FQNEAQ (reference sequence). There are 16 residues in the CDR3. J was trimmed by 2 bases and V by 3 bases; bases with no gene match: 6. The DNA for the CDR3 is TGTGCCAGCAGCTTCGTAGCGGGAATCACCTACAATGAGCAGTTCTTC. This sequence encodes CASSFVAGITYNEQFF.

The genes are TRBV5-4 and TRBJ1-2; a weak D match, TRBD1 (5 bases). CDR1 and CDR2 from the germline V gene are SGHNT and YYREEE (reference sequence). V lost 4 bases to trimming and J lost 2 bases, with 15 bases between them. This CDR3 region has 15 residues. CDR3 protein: CASSLLLGQNYGYTF. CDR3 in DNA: TGTGCCAGCAGCCTCTTATTGGGGCAGAACTATGGCTACACCTTC.

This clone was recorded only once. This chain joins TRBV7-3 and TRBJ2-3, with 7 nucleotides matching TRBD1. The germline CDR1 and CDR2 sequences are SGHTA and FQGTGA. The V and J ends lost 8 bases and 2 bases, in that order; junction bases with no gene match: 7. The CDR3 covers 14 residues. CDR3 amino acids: CASSGGSFTDTQYF. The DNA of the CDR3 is TGTGCCAGCTCAGGGGGAAGTTTCACAGATACGCAGTATTTT. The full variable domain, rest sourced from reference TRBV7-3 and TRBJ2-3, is GAGVSQTPSNKVTEKGKYVELRCDPISGHTALYWYRQSLGQGPEFLIYFQGTGAADDSGLPNDRFFAVRPEGSVSTLKIQRTERGDSAVYLCASSGGSFTDTQYFGPGTRLTVL.

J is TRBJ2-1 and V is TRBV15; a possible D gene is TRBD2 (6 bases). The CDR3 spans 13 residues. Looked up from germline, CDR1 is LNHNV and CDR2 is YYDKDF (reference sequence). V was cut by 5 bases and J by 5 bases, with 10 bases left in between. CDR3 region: CATSLGRNNEQFF. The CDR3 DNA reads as TGTGCCACCAGCCTCGGGAGAAACAATGAGCAGTTCTTC.

Here the CDR3 DNA reads TGTGCCAGCAGCTTAGAAACGACCTTTCTCGGGCAGTTCTTC. This translates into CASSLETTFLGQFF. The gene calls are TRBV7-9 and TRBJ2-1; D not resolved. The CDR3 runs 14 residues. The germline V gene has CDR1 SEHNR and CDR2 FQNEAQ (reference sequence). V was cut by 1 base and J by 12 bases, with 16 bases left in between.

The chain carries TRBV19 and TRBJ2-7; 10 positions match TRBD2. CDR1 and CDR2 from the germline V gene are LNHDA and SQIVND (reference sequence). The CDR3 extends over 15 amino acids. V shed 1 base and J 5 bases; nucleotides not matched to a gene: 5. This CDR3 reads CASSIGSGRADEQYF. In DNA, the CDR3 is TGTGCCAGTAGTATAGGGAGCGGGAGGGCCGACGAGCAGTACTTC.

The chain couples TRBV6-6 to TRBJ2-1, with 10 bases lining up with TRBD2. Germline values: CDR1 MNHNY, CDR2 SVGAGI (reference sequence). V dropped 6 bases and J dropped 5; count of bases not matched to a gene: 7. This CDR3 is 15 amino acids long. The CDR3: CASSFGLAVNNEQFF. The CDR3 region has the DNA TGTGCCAGCAGCTTCGGACTAGCGGTTAACAATGAGCAGTTCTTC.

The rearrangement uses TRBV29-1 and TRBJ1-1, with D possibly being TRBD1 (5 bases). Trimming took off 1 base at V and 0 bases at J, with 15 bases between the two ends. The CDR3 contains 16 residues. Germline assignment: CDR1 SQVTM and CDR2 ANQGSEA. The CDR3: CSVEGWGPSMNTEAFF. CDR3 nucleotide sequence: TGCAGCGTTGAAGGTTGGGGCCCTTCTATGAACACTGAAGCTTTCTTT.

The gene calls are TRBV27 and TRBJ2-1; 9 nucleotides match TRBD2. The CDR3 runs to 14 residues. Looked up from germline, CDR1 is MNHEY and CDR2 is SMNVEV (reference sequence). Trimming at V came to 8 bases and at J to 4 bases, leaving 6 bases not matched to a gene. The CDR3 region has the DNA TGTGCCAGCGGCCTTAGCGGGAGTTACAATGAGCAGTTCTTC. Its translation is CASGLSGSYNEQFF.

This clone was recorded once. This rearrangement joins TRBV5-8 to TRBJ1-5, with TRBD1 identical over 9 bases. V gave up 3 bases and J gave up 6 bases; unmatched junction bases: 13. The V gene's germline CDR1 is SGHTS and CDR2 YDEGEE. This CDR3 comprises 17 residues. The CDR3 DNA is TGTGCCAGCAGCTCCGTGGGGGGACAGGGTTCGGGTCAGCCCCAGCATTTT. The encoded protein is CASSSVGGQGSGQPQHF.

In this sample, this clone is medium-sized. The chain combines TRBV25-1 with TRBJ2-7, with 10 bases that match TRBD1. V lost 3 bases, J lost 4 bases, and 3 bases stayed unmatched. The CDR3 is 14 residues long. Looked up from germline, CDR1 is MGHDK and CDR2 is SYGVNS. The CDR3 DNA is TGTGCCAGCAGTGAGACAGGGGGCTGGTACGAGCAGTACTTC. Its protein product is CASSETGGWYEQYF.

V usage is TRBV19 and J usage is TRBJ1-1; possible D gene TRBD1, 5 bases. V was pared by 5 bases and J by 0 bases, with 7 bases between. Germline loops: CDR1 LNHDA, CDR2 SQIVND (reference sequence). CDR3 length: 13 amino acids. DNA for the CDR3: TGTGCCAGTAGTGGGGGGTTGAACACTGAAGCTTTCTTT. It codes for CASSGGLNTEAFF.

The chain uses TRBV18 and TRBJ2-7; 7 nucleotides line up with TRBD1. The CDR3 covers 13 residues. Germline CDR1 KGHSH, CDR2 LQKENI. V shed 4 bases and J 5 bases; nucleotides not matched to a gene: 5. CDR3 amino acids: CASSQGQADEQYF. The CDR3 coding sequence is TGTGCCAGCTCACAAGGACAGGCCGACGAGCAGTACTTC.

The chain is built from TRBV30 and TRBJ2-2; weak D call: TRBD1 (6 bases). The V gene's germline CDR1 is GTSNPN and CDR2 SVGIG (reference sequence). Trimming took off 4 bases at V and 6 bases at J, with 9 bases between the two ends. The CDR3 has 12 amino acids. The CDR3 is CAWNQGPGELFF. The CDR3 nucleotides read TGTGCCTGGAATCAGGGGCCCGGGGAGCTGTTTTTT. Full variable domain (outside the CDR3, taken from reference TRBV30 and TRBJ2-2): SQTIHQWPATLVQPVGSPLSLECTVEGTSNPNLYWYRQAAGRGLQLLFYSVGIGQISSEVPQNLSASRPQDRQFILSSKKLLLSDSGFYLCAWNQGPGELFFGEGSRLTVL.

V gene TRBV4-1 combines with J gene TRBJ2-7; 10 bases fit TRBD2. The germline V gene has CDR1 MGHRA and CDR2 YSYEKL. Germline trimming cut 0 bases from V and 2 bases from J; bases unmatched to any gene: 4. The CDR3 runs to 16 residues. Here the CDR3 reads CASSQESLAGTYEQYF. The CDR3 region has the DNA TGCGCCAGCAGCCAAGAATCACTAGCGGGGACCTACGAGCAGTACTTC.

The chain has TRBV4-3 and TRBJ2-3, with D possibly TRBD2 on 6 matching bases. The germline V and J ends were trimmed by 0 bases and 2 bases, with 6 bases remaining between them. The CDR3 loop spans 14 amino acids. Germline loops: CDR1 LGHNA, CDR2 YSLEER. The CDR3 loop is CASSQELATDTQYF. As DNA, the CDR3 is TGCGCCAGCAGCCAAGAACTAGCCACAGATACGCAGTATTTT.

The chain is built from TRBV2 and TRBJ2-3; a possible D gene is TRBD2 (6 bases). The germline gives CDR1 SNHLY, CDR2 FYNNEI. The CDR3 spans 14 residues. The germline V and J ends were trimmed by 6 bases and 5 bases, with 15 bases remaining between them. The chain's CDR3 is CASRGTGAVDTQYF. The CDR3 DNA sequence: TGTGCCAGCAGGGGTACGGGAGCGGTAGATACGCAGTATTTT.

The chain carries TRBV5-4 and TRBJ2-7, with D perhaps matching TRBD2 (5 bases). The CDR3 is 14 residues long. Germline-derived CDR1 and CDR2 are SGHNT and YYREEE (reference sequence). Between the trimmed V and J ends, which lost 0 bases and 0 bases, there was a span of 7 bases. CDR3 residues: CASSLGGLSYEQYF. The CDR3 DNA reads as TGTGCCAGCAGCTTGGGTGGACTCTCCTACGAGCAGTACTTC.

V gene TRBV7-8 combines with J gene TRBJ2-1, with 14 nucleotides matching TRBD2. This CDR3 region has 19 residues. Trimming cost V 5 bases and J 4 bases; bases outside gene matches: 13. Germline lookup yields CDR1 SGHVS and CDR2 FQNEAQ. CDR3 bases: TGTGCCAGCAGCGCCCTTAGGAGACTAGCGGGAGGGGATTACAATGAGCAGTTCTTC. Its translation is CASSALRRLAGGDYNEQFF.

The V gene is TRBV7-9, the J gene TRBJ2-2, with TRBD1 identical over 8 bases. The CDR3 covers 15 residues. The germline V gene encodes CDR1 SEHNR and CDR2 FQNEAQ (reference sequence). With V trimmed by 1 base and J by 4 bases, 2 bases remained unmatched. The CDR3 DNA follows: TGTGCCAGCAGCTTAGGGACAGGGACCACCGGGGAGCTGTTTTTT. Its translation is CASSLGTGTTGELFF.

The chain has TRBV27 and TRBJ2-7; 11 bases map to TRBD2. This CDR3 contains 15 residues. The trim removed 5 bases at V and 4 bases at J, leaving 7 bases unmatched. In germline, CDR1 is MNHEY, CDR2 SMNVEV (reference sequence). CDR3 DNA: TGTGCCAGCAGTATAACGGGACTAGCGGTTTACGAGCAGTACTTC. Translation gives CASSITGLAVYEQYF.

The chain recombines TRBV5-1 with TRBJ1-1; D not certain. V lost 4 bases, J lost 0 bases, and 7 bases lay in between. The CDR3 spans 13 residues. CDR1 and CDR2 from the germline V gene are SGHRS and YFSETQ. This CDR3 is CASSETMNTEAFF. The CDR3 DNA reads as TGCGCCAGCAGCGAGACAATGAACACTGAAGCTTTCTTT.

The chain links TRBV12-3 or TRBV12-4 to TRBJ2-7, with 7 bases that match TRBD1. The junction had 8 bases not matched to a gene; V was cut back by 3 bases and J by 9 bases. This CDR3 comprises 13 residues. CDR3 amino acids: CASSLGTVLGQYF. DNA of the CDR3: TGTGCCAGCAGTTTGGGGACAGTCTTAGGGCAGTACTTC.